This TCR beta chain was captured by sequencing in a study of blood T cell repertoires in COVID-19. At the level of the study: The United States, Italy and Spain were the sources of the acute and convalescent COVID-19 samples. Sample material is recorded as cDNA or gDNA derived from T cells, B-cell-depleted T cells, or PBMCs.

Original methodology: Reference gene primers were amplified, and this amplification served to estimate nucleated cell counts. The assay was immunoSEQ multiplex PCR, and TCRdb's table has in-frame clones only and misses some. For V, J and clone size, that table is used; D and trimming come from the DNA. The table has 150,000 to 200,000 clones, just under 85% seen once. Sequenced: peripheral blood. The clonotype comes from a woman over 75 with acute or convalescent COVID-19.

This CDR3 is CASSLADSEAFF. The CDR3 DNA is TGTGCCAGCAGCTTGGCCGACAGTGAAGCTTTCTTT. The V call is TRBV5-8, the J call TRBJ1-1, with a weak D call TRBD1 (5 bases). Deletions cut 0 bases from V and 7 bases from J, with 7 bases between. In germline, CDR1 is SGHTS, CDR2 YDEGEE. The CDR3 length is 12 residues.